The clone carrying this TCR beta chain was counted many times. The entry originates in a study of regulatory T cells in long-lasting Graves disease. In the study overall: Antithyroid drug exposure in newly diagnosed Graves' patients had lasted under 3 months.

Time point: newly diagnosed GD, antithyroid drugs for less than 3 months. Researchers made the TCR library from RNA that was extracted from PBMCs. CDR1 is MDHEN and CDR2 is SYDVKM in the germline V gene. The J segment lost 7 bases and the V segment lost 5 bases, leaving 7 bases of the junction unmatched. The CDR3 length is 13 residues. Arm-PCR of CDR3 regions with iRepertoire HTBI primers generated TCR beta libraries. Via MiXCR, TCRdb re-called the multiplex PCR reads, giving one row per CDR3 protein. This table holds around 450,000 distinct CDR3 sequences, over 14% found once. These same records also appear under a second study, on T cells in Graves' hyperthyroidism and ophthalmopathy. From that study: HTBI primers were used for first-round RT-PCR of the TCR CDR3. Through a model of 13 V-J features, ophthalmopathy was separated from stable hyperthyroidism.

This sequence joins TRBV28 and TRBJ2-7, with 8 bases identical to TRBD1. This clonotype was sampled from a woman in her thirties or forties with Graves disease. The specimen was peripheral blood mononuclear cells (PBMCs), collected at new diagnosis, from a patient treated with antithyroid drugs. CDR3 amino acids: CASSPRGRREQYF. For the CDR3, the DNA is TGTGCCAGCAGTCCCAGGGGGCGTAGGGAGCAGTACTTC.